This record concerns one TCR beta chain sequence. This sample was included in a study of Tregs in tolerant kidney transplant recipients. Clones were read by immunoSEQ multiplex PCR, and TCRdb kept only the in-frame ones, dropping some. Among 200,000 to 300,000 clones, roughly four fifths were seen once, and the ten largest hold 0.55% to 0.65%. Per the germline V gene, CDR1 is SGHAT and CDR2 is FQNNGV. Trimming removed 4 bases at V and 14 bases at J, with 17 bases between. The CDR3 extends over 13 amino acids. This receptor was identified in a human donor in good health. J is TRBJ1-4 and V is TRBV11-2, with D hard to call. Source material: CD4+ T cells from blood. CDR3 residues: CASSSLAGLGLFF. In DNA form, the CDR3 reads TGTGCCAGCAGCTCTCTAGCCGGGCTTGGGCTGTTTTTT.